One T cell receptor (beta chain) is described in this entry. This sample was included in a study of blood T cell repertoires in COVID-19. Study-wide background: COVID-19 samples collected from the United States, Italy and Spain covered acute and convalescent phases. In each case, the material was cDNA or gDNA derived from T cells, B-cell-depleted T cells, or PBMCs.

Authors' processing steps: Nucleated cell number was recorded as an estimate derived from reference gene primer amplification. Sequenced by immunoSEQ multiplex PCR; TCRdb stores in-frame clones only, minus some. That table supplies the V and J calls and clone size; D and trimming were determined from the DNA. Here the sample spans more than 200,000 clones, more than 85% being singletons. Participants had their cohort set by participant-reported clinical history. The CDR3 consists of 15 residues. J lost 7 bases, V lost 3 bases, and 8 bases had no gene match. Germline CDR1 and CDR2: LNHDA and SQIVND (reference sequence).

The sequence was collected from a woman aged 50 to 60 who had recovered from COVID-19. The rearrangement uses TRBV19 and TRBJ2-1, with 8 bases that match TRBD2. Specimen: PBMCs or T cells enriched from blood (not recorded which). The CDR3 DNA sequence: TGTGCCAGTAGTATGGCGAGCGGGAGACGGAATGAGCAGTTCTTC. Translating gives CASSMASGRRNEQFF.